The text below deals with one T cell receptor (beta chain). Its cognate antigen is unknown. This sample was taken from a study of T cell responses to AZD1222 COVID-19 vaccine. Notes on the study in general: Repertoire sampling was restricted to post-peak T cell response timepoints.

Profiled with immunoSEQ multiplex PCR; TCRdb holds only in-frame clones, not every one. The sample contains 160,000 or so clones, 90% of which appear only once. Sequencing was performed on peripheral blood, taken on day 0 of AZD1222 vaccination. The receptor was isolated from an adult in good health.

The CDR3 sequence is CASSGRTGYQREQYF. CDR3 DNA: TGTGCCAGCAGTGGACGGACAGGTTATCAGCGGGAGCAGTACTTC. The chain uses TRBV25-1 and TRBJ2-7; TRBD1 agrees at 7 bases. CDR3 length: 15 residues. V dropped 4 bases and J dropped 7; count of bases not matched to a gene: 13. Germline CDR1 and CDR2: MGHDK and SYGVNS.